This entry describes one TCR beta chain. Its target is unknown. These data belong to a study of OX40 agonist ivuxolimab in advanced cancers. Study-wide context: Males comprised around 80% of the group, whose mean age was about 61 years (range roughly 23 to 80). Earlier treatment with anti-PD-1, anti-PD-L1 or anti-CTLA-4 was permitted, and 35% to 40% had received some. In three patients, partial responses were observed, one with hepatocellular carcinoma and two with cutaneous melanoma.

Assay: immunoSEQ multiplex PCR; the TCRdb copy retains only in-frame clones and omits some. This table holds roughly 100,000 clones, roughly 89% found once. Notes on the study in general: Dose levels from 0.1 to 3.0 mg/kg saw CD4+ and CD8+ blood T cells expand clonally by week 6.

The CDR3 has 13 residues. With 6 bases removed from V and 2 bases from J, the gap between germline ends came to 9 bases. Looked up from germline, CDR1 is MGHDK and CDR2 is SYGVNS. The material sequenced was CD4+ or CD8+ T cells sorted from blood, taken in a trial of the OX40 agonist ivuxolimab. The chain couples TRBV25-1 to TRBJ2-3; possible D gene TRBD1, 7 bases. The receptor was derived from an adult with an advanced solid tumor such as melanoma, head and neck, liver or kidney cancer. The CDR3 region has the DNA TGTGCCAGCAGCAGGGGGGACACAGATACGCAGTATTTT. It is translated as CASSRGDTDTQYF.